The T cell receptor (beta chain) described here comes from a study of cytomegalovirus exposure and HLA in healthy donors. Remarks on this clone: Its antigen is unknown.

PCR was performed using 60 Vbeta and 13 Jbeta primers. Some clones are missing from TCRdb's copy, which holds only in-frame ones; the method was immunoSEQ multiplex PCR. This sample has about 130,000 clones, with approximately 80% found just once. The CDR3 extends over 15 amino acids. Per the germline V gene, CDR1 is SGHRS and CDR2 is YFSETQ. The V and J ends lost 4 bases and 7 bases respectively, with 18 bases between them. Study outcomes and limitations: There were some V segments, including TRBV6-2 and TRBV6-3, excluded as indistinguishable. Cytomegalovirus-associated TCR beta chains were listed, numbering 164.

At the time of sampling, donors were nominally healthy, though unrecorded immune exposures were likely. The sequence derives from a male donor in good health and CMV-seropositive. V and J are TRBV5-1 and TRBJ1-5, with D tentatively TRBD1 (5 bases). Sample: PBMCs. The CDR3, as DNA: TGCGCCAGCAGCCTACGGGGGGTGAGGGGACAGCCCCAGCATTTT. It specifies CASSLRGVRGQPQHF.